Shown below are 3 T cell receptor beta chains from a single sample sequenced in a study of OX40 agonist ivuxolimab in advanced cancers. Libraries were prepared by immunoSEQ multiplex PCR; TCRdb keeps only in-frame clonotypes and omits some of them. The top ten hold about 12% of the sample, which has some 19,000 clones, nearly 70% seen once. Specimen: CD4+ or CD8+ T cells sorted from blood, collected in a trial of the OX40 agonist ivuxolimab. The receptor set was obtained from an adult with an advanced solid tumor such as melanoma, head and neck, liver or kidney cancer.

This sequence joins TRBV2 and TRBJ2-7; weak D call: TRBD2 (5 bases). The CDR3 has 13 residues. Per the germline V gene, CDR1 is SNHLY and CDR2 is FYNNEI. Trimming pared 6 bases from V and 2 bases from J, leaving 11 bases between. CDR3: CASSEGFPYEQYF. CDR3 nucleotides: TGTGCCAGCAGCGAGGGATTTCCCTACGAGCAGTACTTC.

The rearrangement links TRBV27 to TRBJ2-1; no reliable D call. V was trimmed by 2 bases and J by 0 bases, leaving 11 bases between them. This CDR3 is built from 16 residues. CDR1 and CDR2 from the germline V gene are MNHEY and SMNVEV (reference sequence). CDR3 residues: CASSLTAASSYNEQFF. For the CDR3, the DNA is TGTGCCAGCAGTTTAACAGCAGCTAGCTCCTACAATGAGCAGTTCTTC.

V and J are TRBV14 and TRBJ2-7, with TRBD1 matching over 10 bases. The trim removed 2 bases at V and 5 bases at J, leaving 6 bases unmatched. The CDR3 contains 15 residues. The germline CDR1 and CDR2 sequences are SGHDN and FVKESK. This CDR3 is CASSQTGTGVHEQYF. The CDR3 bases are TGTGCCAGCAGCCAAACCGGGACAGGGGTCCACGAGCAGTACTTC.